These T cell receptor beta chains were read from a single sample in a study of early T cells in non-severe SARS-CoV-2 infection. TCRdb analysed the 5' RACE reads with MiXCR anew, one entry per CDR3 protein. Of about 29,000 distinct CDR3 sequences listed, more than 3.5% were seen once; the top ten hold about 5.7%. The sample consisted of whole blood. These receptors all come from an adult who was a healthcare worker with PCR-confirmed SARS-CoV-2 infection or an uninfected control (not recorded which). Each CDR3 is given with its conserved first and last residue. The order of the fields is V gene, J gene, clone size, D gene, CDR3 protein, CDR3 DNA. The D gene is left open where the match is weak. Clone size is stated in some rows and not others, as once, few, many or a class when expanded.

TRBV11-2,TRBJ2-4,.,.,CASSLDPLVNIQYF,TGTGCCAGCAGCTTAGATCCTCTGGTGAACATTCAGTACTTC
TRBV10-3,TRBJ1-5,few,.,CAISETDRPHQPQHF,TGTGCCATCAGTGAGACGGACAGACCCCATCAGCCCCAGCATTTT
TRBV24-1,TRBJ2-7,many,.,CATSDGLTYEQYF,TGTGCCACCAGTGATGGGCTCACCTACGAGCAGTACTTC
TRBV7-8,TRBJ1-2,.,TRBD1,CASSHRGGDYGYTF,TGTGCCAGCAGCCACAGGGGTGGGGACTATGGCTACACCTTC
TRBV29-1,TRBJ2-5,many,.,CSVGGLQETQYF,TGCAGCGTTGGGGGGCTACAAGAGACCCAGTACTTC
TRBV29-1,TRBJ2-3,few,.,CSVPPQYF,TGCAGCGTCCCCCCCCAGTATTTT
TRBV12-3/TRBV12-4,TRBJ2-6,many,.,CASSGAGANVLTF,TGTGCCAGCTCGGGTGCTGGGGCCAACGTCCTGACTTTC
TRBV5-8,TRBJ2-5,many,.,CASSKKYFGETQYF,TGTGCCAGCAGCAAGAAATACTTCGGGGAGACCCAGTACTTC
TRBV4-3,TRBJ2-6,.,.,CASSQRTGSGANVLTF,TGCGCCAGCAGCCAAAGGACTGGATCTGGGGCCAACGTCCTGACTTTC
TRBV20-1,TRBJ2-7,many,.,CSARGVSTYEQYF,TGCAGTGCTAGAGGGGTCAGTACCTACGAGCAGTACTTC